A selection of T cell receptor beta chains follows, all from one sample in a study of T cell responses to AZD1222 COVID-19 vaccine. Assay used: immunoSEQ multiplex PCR; TCRdb lists only in-frame clones, some missing. The sample has about 160,000 clones, 90% seen once. Here the sequenced sample was peripheral blood, taken on day 0 of AZD1222 vaccination. The source is an adult in good health. CDR3s include the opening cysteine and the closing phenylalanine or tryptophan.

V gene	J gene	CDR3 length	CDR3 protein
TRBV3-1/TRBV3-2	TRBJ2-3	19	CASSQDLLAGGSGTDTQYF
TRBV19	TRBJ2-2	16	CASSIVGLSSAGELFF
TRBV5-4	TRBJ2-7	18	CASSPGSQARDWDYEQYF
TRBV4-1	TRBJ2-1	12	CASSQVGQEQFF
TRBV19	TRBJ1-5	15	CASSNTGNSNQPQHF
TRBV27	TRBJ1-2	17	CAIPFFQGGQGSRGYTF
TRBV25-1	TRBJ2-5	17	CASSDPPQRGGEETQYF
TRBV15	TRBJ1-4	16	CATSRGTGAWVEKLFF
TRBV2	TRBJ2-7	15	CASSEAEPGSYEQYF
TRBV6-5	TRBJ2-7	13	CASRQGAHAEQYF
TRBV7-2	TRBJ1-4	14	CASSRGGTNEKLFF
TRBV7-8	TRBJ1-2	11	CASSLEGGYTF
TRBV3-1/TRBV3-2	TRBJ2-2	18	CASSQPIAGGHNTGELFF
TRBV4-1	TRBJ1-3	15	CASSQGDSSGNTIYF
TRBV19	TRBJ1-6	17	CASRSGTGAHPSSPLHF
TRBV7-3	TRBJ1-4	15	CASSLTGGVGEKLFF
TRBV19	TRBJ2-1	14	CATHSSGGAREQFF
TRBV6-5	TRBJ1-3	16	CASSYGGADSGNTIYF
TRBV19	TRBJ2-4	13	CASSIDFKGIQYF
TRBV7-3	TRBJ2-7	14	CASSSPPTAYEQYF
TRBV5-6	TRBJ1-5	14	CASSLQGSNQPQHF
TRBV6-6	TRBJ1-5	16	CASSYFSGNSNQPQHF